The table lists the clone carrying this TCR beta chain with a count of one. This sample is part of a study of cytomegalovirus exposure and HLA in healthy donors. Germline-derived CDR1 and CDR2 are SGHNT and YYREEE (reference sequence). V lost 4 bases and J 1 base, leaving 2 bases between the germline ends. The CDR3 has 11 residues. 13 Jbeta primers and 60 Vbeta primers were used for the PCR. This table comes from immunoSEQ multiplex PCR, and its TCRdb copy is limited to in-frame clones, with some not included. The repertoire consists of some 170,000 clones, with 77% occurring once and the leading ten covering approximately 3.7%.

This chain joins TRBV5-4 and TRBJ1-1; D is unresolved. The receptor comes from a woman between 55 and 75 years old in good health and CMV-seropositive. The sequencing input was PBMCs. The CDR3 spells CASSQNTEAFF. CDR3 sequence (DNA): TGTGCCAGCAGCCAGAACACTGAAGCTTTCTTT.